The table lists the clone carrying this TCR beta chain with a few counts. What it binds is not known. The data were taken from a study of T cell repertoires in cytomegalovirus infection. Study in general: TCR beta signatures that were public indicated CMV infection and matching HLA type.

The CDR3 consists of 13 residues. V was shortened by 4 bases and J by 0 bases, with 6 bases between the two germline ends. Per the germline V gene, CDR1 is SNHLY and CDR2 is FYNNEI. Study-level findings and limits: Dominating the ex vivo response were TCR beta clonotypes that were CMV-specific and HLA-C-restricted.

TCRdb processed the reads anew with MiXCR; each CDR3 protein has one entry. The profile covers roughly 180,000 distinct CDR3 sequences, with 28% appearing a single time and around 29% taken by the ten largest. This chain joins TRBV2 and TRBJ1-1, with D uncertain. Sequenced sample: PBMCs. The origin of this receptor is a human donor in good health (CMV status not recorded). Some clones in this sample may be carry-over from other donors' samples. The CDR3 bases are TGTGCCAGCAGTGTCAGCGTGAACACTGAAGCTTTCTTT. Protein: CASSVSVNTEAFF.